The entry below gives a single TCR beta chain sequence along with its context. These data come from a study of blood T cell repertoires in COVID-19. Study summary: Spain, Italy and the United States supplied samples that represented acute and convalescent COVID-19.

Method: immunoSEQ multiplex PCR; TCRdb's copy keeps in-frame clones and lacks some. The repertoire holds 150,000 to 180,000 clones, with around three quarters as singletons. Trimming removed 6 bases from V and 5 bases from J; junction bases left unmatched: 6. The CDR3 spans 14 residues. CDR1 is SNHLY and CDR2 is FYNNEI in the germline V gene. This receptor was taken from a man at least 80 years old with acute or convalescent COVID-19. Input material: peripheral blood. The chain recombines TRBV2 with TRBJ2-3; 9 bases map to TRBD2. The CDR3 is CASRRGGGGDTQYF. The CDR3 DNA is TGTGCCAGCAGGCGGGGGGGCGGGGGAGATACGCAGTATTTT.